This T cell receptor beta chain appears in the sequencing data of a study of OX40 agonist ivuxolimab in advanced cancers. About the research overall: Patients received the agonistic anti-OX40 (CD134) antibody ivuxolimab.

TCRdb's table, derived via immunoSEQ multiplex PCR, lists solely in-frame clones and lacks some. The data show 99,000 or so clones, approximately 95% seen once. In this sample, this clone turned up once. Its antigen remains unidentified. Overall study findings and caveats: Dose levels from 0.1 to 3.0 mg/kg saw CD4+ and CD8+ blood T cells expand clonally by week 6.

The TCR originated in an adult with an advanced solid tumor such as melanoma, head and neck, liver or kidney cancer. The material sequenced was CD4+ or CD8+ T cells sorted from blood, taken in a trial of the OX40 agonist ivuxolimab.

CDR3 sequence: CASSPGTRSTDTQYF. The CDR3 nucleotides are TGCGCCAGCAGCCCCGGGACAAGGAGCACAGATACGCAGTATTTT. The chain employs TRBV5-1 and TRBJ2-3; D is perhaps TRBD1 (6 bases). Trimming stripped 4 bases from V and 0 bases from J, with 12 bases between. The CDR3 extends over 15 amino acids. Germline V gene sequence: CDR1 SGHRS, CDR2 YFSETQ.